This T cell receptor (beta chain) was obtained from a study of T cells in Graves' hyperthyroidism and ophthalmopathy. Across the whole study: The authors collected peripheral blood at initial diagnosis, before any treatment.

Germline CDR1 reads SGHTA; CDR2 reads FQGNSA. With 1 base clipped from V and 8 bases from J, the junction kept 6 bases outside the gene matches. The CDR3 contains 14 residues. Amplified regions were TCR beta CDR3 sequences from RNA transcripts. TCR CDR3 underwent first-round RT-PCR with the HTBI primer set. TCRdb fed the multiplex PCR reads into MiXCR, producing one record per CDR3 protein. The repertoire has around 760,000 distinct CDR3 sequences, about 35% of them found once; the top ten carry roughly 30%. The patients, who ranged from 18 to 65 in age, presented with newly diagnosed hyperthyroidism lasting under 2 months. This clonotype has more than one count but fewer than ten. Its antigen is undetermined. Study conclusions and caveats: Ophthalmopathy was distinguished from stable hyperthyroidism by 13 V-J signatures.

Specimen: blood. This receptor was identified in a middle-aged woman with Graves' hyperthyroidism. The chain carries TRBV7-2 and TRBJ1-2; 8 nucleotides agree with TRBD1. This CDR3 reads CASSLVRGRQGYTF. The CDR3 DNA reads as TGTGCCAGCAGCTTAGTCAGGGGGCGTCAAGGCTACACCTTC.